The rows below give T cell receptor beta chains drawn from one sample of a study of T-cell memory formation after mild COVID-19. MiXCR was run by TCRdb on the 5' RACE reads, yielding one entry per CDR3 protein. The sample consists of about 110,000 distinct CDR3 sequences, roughly a sixth of them appearing once. The sample was PBMCs or a T cell subset sorted from them (not recorded which). The source of these receptors is a man between 18 and 35 years old who had mild COVID-19 (a few samples of this study predate the infection). Cell type and time point are not known. The CDR3 runs from the conserved cysteine through the conserved F or W. D genes are given only for firm matches. A row's size may be missing; if present it is once, few, many or a size class.

CDR3: CASSLWPSSTQYF
DNA: TGTGCCAGCAGTTTATGGCCCTCTTCTACGCAGTATTTT
length: 13
J: TRBJ2-3
V: TRBV28
D: NA
size: NA

CDR3: CASRAGGVSYNEQFF
DNA: TGTGCCAGCAGAGCGGGGGGCGTCTCCTACAATGAGCAGTTCTTC
length: 15
J: TRBJ2-1
V: TRBV6-5
D: TRBD2
size: NA

CDR3: CASSPVTRTETQYF
DNA: TGTGCCAGCTCACCAGTGACTAGAACAGAGACCCAGTACTTC
length: 14
J: TRBJ2-5
V: TRBV18
D: NA
size: NA

CDR3: CASRLVGEGTDTQYF
DNA: TGTGCCAGCAGATTGGTGGGAGAGGGCACAGATACGCAGTATTTT
length: 15
J: TRBJ2-3
V: TRBV11-2
D: NA
size: NA

CDR3: CASSLETPQGAQYF
DNA: TGCGCCAGCAGCTTGGAGACGCCACAGGGAGCCCAGTACTTC
length: 14
J: TRBJ2-5
V: TRBV5-1
D: NA
size: few

CDR3: CASSGGDPRTEAFF
DNA: TGCGCCAGCAGCGGAGGGGACCCTCGAACTGAAGCTTTCTTT
length: 14
J: TRBJ1-1
V: TRBV5-1
D: NA
size: NA

CDR3: CASLRGETQYF
DNA: TGTGCCAGCCTGAGGGGGGAGACCCAGTACTTC
length: 11
J: TRBJ2-5
V: TRBV7-2
D: NA
size: many

CDR3: CASSFAGPGNEQFF
DNA: TGTGCCAGCAGTTTTGCCGGGCCTGGCAATGAGCAGTTCTTC
length: 14
J: TRBJ2-1
V: TRBV12-3/TRBV12-4
D: NA
size: NA

CDR3: CASGPREGDTEAFF
DNA: TGCGCCAGCGGACCTAGGGAGGGCGACACTGAAGCTTTCTTT
length: 14
J: TRBJ1-1
V: TRBV5-1
D: NA
size: few

CDR3: CASSQQGGNEQFF
DNA: TGTGCCAGCAGCCAACAGGGCGGTAATGAGCAGTTCTTC
length: 13
J: TRBJ2-1
V: TRBV7-3
D: NA
size: NA

CDR3: CASSTDRPNTEAFF
DNA: TGTGCCAGCAGTACGGACAGACCGAACACTGAAGCTTTCTTT
length: 14
J: TRBJ1-1
V: TRBV12-3/TRBV12-4
D: NA
size: NA

CDR3: CASSPRQESHEQYF
DNA: TGTGCCAGCAGCCCCCGACAGGAATCCCACGAGCAGTACTTC
length: 14
J: TRBJ2-7
V: TRBV7-9
D: NA
size: many

CDR3: CSARDFQVRNQPQHF
DNA: TGCAGTGCTAGAGATTTCCAGGTTCGCAATCAGCCCCAGCATTTT
length: 15
J: TRBJ1-5
V: TRBV20-1
D: NA
size: NA

CDR3: CASSDRAYYNEQFF
DNA: TGTGCCAGCAGTGACAGGGCCTACTACAATGAGCAGTTCTTC
length: 14
J: TRBJ2-1
V: TRBV7-9
D: TRBD1
size: NA

CDR3: CASSAPSTGSIQYF
DNA: TGTGCCAGCAGCGCTCCCTCGACAGGGAGCATTCAGTACTTC
length: 14
J: TRBJ2-4
V: TRBV9
D: TRBD1
size: few

CDR3: CSALQGASPQHF
DNA: TGCAGTGCCTTACAGGGGGCAAGTCCCCAGCATTTT
length: 12
J: TRBJ1-5
V: TRBV20-1
D: TRBD1
size: NA

CDR3: CATSRDGWDEAFF
DNA: TGTGCCACCAGCAGAGACGGGTGGGATGAAGCTTTCTTT
length: 13
J: TRBJ1-1
V: TRBV15
D: NA
size: NA

CDR3: CAIRGLVTETQYF
DNA: TGTGCCATCAGGGGACTCGTAACAGAGACCCAGTACTTC
length: 13
J: TRBJ2-5
V: TRBV10-3
D: NA
size: many

CDR3: CASSSTTGELFF
DNA: TGTGCCAGCAGTTCTACCACCGGGGAGCTGTTTTTT
length: 12
J: TRBJ2-2
V: TRBV7-3
D: NA
size: few

CDR3: CSATLLRGGAANEQFF
DNA: TGCAGTGCTACCCTCCTCCGCGGGGGGGCTGCAAATGAGCAGTTCTTC
length: 16
J: TRBJ2-1
V: TRBV20-1
D: TRBD2
size: NA

CDR3: CASSYGVHSGNTIYF
DNA: TGTGCCAGCAGTTACGGCGTCCACTCTGGAAACACCATATATTTT
length: 15
J: TRBJ1-3
V: TRBV6-5
D: NA
size: few

CDR3: CASSQERTGGFGITKNIQYF
DNA: TGCGCCAGCAGCCAAGAGAGGACAGGGGGCTTCGGAATAACCAAAAACATTCAGTACTTC
length: 20
J: TRBJ2-4
V: TRBV4-3
D: TRBD1
size: NA

CDR3: CSARDGYNSPLHF
DNA: TGCAGTGCCCGGGACGGCTATAATTCACCCCTCCACTTT
length: 13
J: TRBJ1-6
V: TRBV20-1
D: NA
size: NA

CDR3: CSALGGYTF
DNA: TGCAGTGCCCTGGGTGGCTACACCTTC
length: 9
J: TRBJ1-2
V: TRBV20-1
D: NA
size: NA

CDR3: CASSDQGFQPQHF
DNA: TGTGCCAGCAGTGATCAGGGGTTTCAGCCCCAGCATTTT
length: 13
J: TRBJ1-5
V: TRBV12-3/TRBV12-4
D: NA
size: NA

CDR3: CASSLTPGGFGYTF
DNA: TGTGCCAGCAGTCTTACGCCAGGAGGGTTTGGCTACACCTTC
length: 14
J: TRBJ1-2
V: TRBV27
D: NA
size: NA